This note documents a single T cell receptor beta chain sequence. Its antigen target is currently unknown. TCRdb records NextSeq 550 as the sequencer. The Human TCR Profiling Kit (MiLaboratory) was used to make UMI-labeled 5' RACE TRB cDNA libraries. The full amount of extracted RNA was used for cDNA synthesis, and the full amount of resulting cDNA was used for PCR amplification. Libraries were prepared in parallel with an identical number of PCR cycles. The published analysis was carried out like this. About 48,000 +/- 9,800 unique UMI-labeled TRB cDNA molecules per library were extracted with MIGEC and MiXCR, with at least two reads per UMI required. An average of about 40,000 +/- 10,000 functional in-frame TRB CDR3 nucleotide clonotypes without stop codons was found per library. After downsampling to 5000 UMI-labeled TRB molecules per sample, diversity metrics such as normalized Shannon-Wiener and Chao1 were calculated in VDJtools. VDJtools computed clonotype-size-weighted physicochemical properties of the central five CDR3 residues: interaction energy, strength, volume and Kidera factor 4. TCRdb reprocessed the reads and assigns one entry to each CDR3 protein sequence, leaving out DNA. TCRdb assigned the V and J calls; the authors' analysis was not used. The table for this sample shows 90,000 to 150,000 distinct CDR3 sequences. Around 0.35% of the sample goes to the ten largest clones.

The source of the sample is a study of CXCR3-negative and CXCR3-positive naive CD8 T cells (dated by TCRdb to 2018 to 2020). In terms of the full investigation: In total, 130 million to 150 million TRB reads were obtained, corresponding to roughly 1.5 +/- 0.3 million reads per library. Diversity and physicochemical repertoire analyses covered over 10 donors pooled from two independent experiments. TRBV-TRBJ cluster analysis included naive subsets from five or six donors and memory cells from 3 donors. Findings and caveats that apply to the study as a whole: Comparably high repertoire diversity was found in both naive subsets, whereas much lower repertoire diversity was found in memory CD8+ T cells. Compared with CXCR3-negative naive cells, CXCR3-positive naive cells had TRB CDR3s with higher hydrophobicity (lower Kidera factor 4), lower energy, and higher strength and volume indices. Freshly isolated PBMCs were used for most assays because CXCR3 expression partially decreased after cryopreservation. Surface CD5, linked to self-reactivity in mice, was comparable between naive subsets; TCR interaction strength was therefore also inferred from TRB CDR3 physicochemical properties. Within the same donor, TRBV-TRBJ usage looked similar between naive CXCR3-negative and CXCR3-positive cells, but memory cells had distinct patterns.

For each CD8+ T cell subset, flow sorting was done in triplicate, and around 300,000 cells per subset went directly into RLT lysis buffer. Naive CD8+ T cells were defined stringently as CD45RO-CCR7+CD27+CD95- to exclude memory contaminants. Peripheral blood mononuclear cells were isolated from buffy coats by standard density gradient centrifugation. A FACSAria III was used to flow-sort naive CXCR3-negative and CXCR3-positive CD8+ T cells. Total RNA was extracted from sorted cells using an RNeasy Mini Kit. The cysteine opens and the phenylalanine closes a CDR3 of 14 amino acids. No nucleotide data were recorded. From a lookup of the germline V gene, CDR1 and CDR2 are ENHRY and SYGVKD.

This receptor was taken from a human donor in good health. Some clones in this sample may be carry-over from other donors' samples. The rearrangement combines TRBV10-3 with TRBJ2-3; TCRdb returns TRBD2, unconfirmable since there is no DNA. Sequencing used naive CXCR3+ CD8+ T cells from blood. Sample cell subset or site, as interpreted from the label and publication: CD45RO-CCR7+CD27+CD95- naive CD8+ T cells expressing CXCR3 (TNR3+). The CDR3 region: CAISIARAPDTQYF.